A single sample is the source of the 2 T cell receptor beta chains below, sequenced in a study of T cells after yellow fever vaccination. TCRdb passed the 5' RACE reads through MiXCR, listing each CDR3 protein once. This sample has around 310,000 distinct CDR3 sequences, with about 4.5% found just once. The starting material was PBMCs, obtained 15 days after the yellow fever booster vaccination. The receptor set was obtained from a man between 18 and 29 years old who received the YFV17D yellow fever vaccine.

This clonotype was seen ten or more times. The genes are TRBV4-1 and TRBJ2-5, with TRBD2 matching over 9 bases. This CDR3 contains 15 residues. J lost 5 bases, V lost 1 base, and 5 bases had no gene match. Germline CDR1 reads MGHRA; CDR2 reads YSYEKL. CDR3 region: CASSQVAGGQETQYF. CDR3 bases: TGCGCCAGCAGCCAAGTGGCGGGGGGGCAGGAGACCCAGTACTTC.

This clonotype was found many times. The chain is built from TRBV29-1 and TRBJ2-3; 7 nucleotides align to TRBD1. Germline V gene data show CDR1 as SQVTM and CDR2 as ANQGSEA. Losses at the gene ends were 7 bases for V and 5 bases for J; bases not matched to a gene: 6. The CDR3 has 12 amino acids. The CDR3 DNA reads TGCAGCGGAGGGACAGTTGGAGATACGCAGTATTTT. Translated: CSGGTVGDTQYF.